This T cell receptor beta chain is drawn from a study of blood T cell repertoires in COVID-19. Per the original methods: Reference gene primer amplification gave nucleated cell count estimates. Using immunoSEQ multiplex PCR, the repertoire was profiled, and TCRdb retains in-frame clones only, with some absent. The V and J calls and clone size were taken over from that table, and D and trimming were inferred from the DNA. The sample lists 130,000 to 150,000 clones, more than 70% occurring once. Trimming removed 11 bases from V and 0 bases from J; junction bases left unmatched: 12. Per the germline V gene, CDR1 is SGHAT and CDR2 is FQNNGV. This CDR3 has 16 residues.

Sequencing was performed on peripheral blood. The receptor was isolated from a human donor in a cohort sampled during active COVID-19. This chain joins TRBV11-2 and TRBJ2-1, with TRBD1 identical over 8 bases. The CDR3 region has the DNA TGTGCCCCGCGGACAGGGAATAAAAACTCCTACAATGAGCAGTTCTTC. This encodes CAPRTGNKNSYNEQFF.